This entry describes one TCR beta chain. Its antigen remains unidentified. Profiled with immunoSEQ multiplex PCR; TCRdb holds only in-frame clones, not every one. The sample lists 65,000 to 80,000 clones, roughly nine tenths occurring once. These data are taken from a study of OX40 agonist ivuxolimab in advanced cancers. About the research overall: Ivuxolimab was administered intravenously to patients at 0.01 to 10 mg/kg every 2 weeks. Patients receiving dose escalation had hepatocellular carcinoma, melanoma, renal cell or head and neck cancer.

Germline V lookup: CDR1 LNHDA, CDR2 SQIVND (reference sequence). The CDR3 sequence is 14 residues long. Trimming took 4 bases from V and 2 from J, leaving 11 bases between them. Study results and limitations: Also present in some nonresponders was a low level of normalized T-cell clonal expansion. On average, CD8+ T cells showed a greater number of expanded clones than CD4+.

The clonotype was recovered from an adult with an advanced solid tumor such as melanoma, head and neck, liver or kidney cancer. The chain uses TRBV19 and TRBJ1-2; possibly TRBD1 for D (6 bases). The material sequenced was CD4+ or CD8+ T cells sorted from blood, taken in a trial of the OX40 agonist ivuxolimab. This chain's CDR3 is CASSTTQGNYGYTF. In DNA form, the CDR3 reads TGTGCCAGTAGTACTACCCAGGGGAACTATGGCTACACCTTC.